This T cell receptor beta chain was profiled in a study of Graves' ophthalmopathy and Graves' hyperthyroidism. The ends were cut back, 6 bases at V and 4 bases at J, with 27 bases in the middle. Germline V gene sequence: CDR1 DFQATT, CDR2 SNEGSKA (reference sequence). The CDR3 is 17 amino acids. From RNA, the CDR3 regions of TCR beta chains were amplified and sequenced. Scientists carried out first-round RT-PCR using HTBI primers and then a second-round multiplex PCR. TCRdb reprocessed the multiplex PCR reads via MiXCR and lists one record per CDR3 protein. The sample includes 57,000 or so distinct CDR3 sequences, under 55% of them seen just once. To note about this clonotype: Its antigen is unidentified.

Study results and limitations: Ophthalmopathy progression was predicted by the model at around 70% sensitivity and about 74% specificity.

This receptor was identified in an adult woman with Graves' ophthalmopathy. V gene TRBV20-1 combines with J gene TRBJ1-2; a weak D match, TRBD1 (6 bases). Source material: peripheral blood. As DNA, the CDR3 is TGCAGTGCCGCACTAAGGCAGGATGAAATAGGGGGCTATGGCTACACCTTC. As protein: CSAALRQDEIGGYGYTF.